Presented here are 18 T cell receptor beta chains from one specimen sequenced in a study of neurological immune-mediated disorders. TCRdb independently ran MiXCR on the 5' RACE reads; one entry per CDR3 protein. The sample shows 50,000 to 55,000 distinct CDR3 sequences, 10% of them seen only once. The sample was PBMCs. These receptors originate from a man between 70 and 80 years old with HTLV-1-associated myelopathy (HAM/TSP).

A note on this clonotype: A junction end diverges from the germline sequence, so it may reflect a read error. The V call is TRBV5-1, the J call TRBJ1-5; D not resolved. CDR3 length: 13 residues. Germline loops: CDR1 SGHRS, CDR2 YFSETQ. The DNA for the CDR3 is TGCGCCATCAGCGAACCGGTGGGAGGGCCCCAGCATTTT. Amino acid sequence: CAISEPVGGPQHF.

This clonotype was recorded many times. This sequence joins TRBV7-6 and TRBJ1-1, with a tentative D call TRBD1 (6 bases). The germline CDR1 and CDR2 sequences are SGHVS and FNYEAQ. The CDR3 sequence is 14 residues long. V lost 5 bases, J lost 4 bases, and 14 bases lay in between. The CDR3 sequence is CASSRHQQGTEAFF. Here the CDR3 DNA reads TGTGCCAGCAGCCGGCATCAACAGGGCACTGAAGCTTTCTTT.

This clonotype appeared many times. The chain employs TRBV7-2 and TRBJ2-1, with a possible D match to TRBD2 (5 bases). The CDR3 extends over 13 amino acids. CDR1 and CDR2 (germline): SGHTA, FQGNSA. V lost 5 bases, J lost 5 bases, and 10 bases lay in between. The DNA for the CDR3 is TGTGCCAGCAGCCCGACTACTAACAATGAGCAGTTCTTC. Its protein product is CASSPTTNNEQFF.

This clonotype has ten or more counts. The chain employs TRBV7-3 and TRBJ2-3; 9 nucleotides agree with TRBD1. V shed 1 base and J 5 bases; nucleotides not matched to a gene: 13. Germline CDR1 SGHTA, CDR2 FQGTGA. The CDR3 has 18 amino acids. CDR3: CASSLKGGTGRRRDTQYF. CDR3 DNA: TGTGCCAGCAGCTTAAAAGGAGGGACAGGGAGAAGGCGAGATACGCAGTATTTT.

This clonotype has at least ten counts. The CDR3 nucleotides are TGTGCCATCAGGGTTGGACGGGAGACAGATACGCAGTATTTT. It encodes CAIRVGRETDTQYF. This chain links TRBV10-3 with TRBJ2-3, with D possibly being TRBD2 (6 bases). Trimming removed 6 bases from V and 3 bases from J, with 13 bases in between. CDR1 is ENHRY and CDR2 is SYGVKD in the germline V gene. The CDR3 totals 14 residues.

This clonotype was observed at least ten times. The chain joins TRBV2 to TRBJ2-5, with TRBD1 matching over 9 bases. The CDR3 length is 12 residues. Germline CDR1 reads SNHLY; CDR2 reads FYNNEI. Trimming took 6 bases from V and 5 from J; bases not matched to a gene: 1. CDR3 region: CASRGQGETQYF. The CDR3 coding sequence is TGTGCCAGCAGAGGACAGGGGGAGACCCAGTACTTC. The whole variable domain, remainder taken from reference TRBV2 and TRBJ2-5, is EPEVTQTPSHQVTQMGQEVILRCVPISNHLYFYWYRQILGQKVEFLVSFYNNEISEKSEIFDDQFSVERPDGSNFTLKIRSTKLEDSAMYFCASRGQGETQYFGPGTRLLVL.

This rearrangement joins TRBV20-1 to TRBJ1-5, with D unresolved. The CDR3 contains 16 residues. The germline V gene has CDR1 DFQATT and CDR2 SNEGSKA (reference sequence). V was shortened by 4 bases and J by 0 bases, with 16 bases between the two germline ends. The CDR3, as DNA: TGCAGTGCTACCGGGCCCCAAACGTATAGCAATCAGCCCCAGCATTTT. Its protein product is CSATGPQTYSNQPQHF.

This clonotype has at least ten counts. The CDR3 coding sequence is TGTGCCAGCAGTTTAGGGACAGGGACTCGCTACACCTTC. This sequence encodes CASSLGTGTRYTF. J is TRBJ1-2 and V is TRBV12-3 or TRBV12-4; 8 nucleotides agree with TRBD1. CDR3 length: 13 residues. With V trimmed by 1 base and J by 9 bases, 4 bases remained unmatched.

This clonotype was detected many times. The gene calls are TRBV7-2 and TRBJ2-3; possible D gene TRBD1, 6 bases. The CDR3 has 13 amino acids. V was trimmed by 4 bases and J by 3 bases, leaving 8 bases between them. The germline CDR1 and CDR2 sequences are SGHTA and FQGNSA. This chain's CDR3 is CASSSQGTDTQYF. CDR3 coding DNA: TGTGCCAGCAGCTCCCAGGGGACAGATACGCAGTATTTT.

This clonotype was observed at least ten times. This chain uses TRBV27 with TRBJ2-7; 7 positions agree with TRBD2. This CDR3 region has 17 residues. V trimming: 7 bases; J trimming: 1 base; junction bases outside the gene matches: 16. In germline, CDR1 is MNHEY, CDR2 SMNVEV (reference sequence). CDR3 nucleotide sequence: TGTGCCAGCACCTCAAGAGGCTCGTCTAGCGGTTCCTACGAGCAGTACTTC. Amino acid sequence: CASTSRGSSSGSYEQYF.

This clonotype was seen ten or more times. V and J are TRBV7-2 and TRBJ2-2; D not resolved. Germline assignment: CDR1 SGHTA and CDR2 FQGNSA. This CDR3 has 15 amino acids. The V and J ends lost 1 base and 1 base respectively, with 7 bases between them. DNA of the CDR3: TGTGCCAGCAGCTTAGTGGCCAGGAACACCGGGGAGCTGTTTTTT. It translates to CASSLVARNTGELFF.

The sample holds many counts of this clonotype. V is TRBV6-1 and J is TRBJ2-7; no firm D call. Germline V gene lookup returns CDR1 MNHNS and CDR2 SASEGT. The CDR3 spans 12 residues. The V and J ends lost 2 bases and 3 bases respectively, with 5 bases between them. The CDR3 region is CASSEFGYEQYF. CDR3 coding DNA: TGTGCCAGCAGTGAATTTGGCTACGAGCAGTACTTC.

This clonotype was recorded at least ten times. The V and J genes are TRBV14 and TRBJ2-7, with unresolved D. The CDR3 is 13 residues long. Trimming removed 4 bases at V and 3 bases at J, with 10 bases between. Germline CDR1 reads SGHDN; CDR2 reads FVKESK. CDR3 region: CASSRQSGYEQYF. CDR3 DNA: TGTGCCAGCAGCCGGCAGTCCGGCTACGAGCAGTACTTC.

This clonotype was detected many times. V and J are TRBV28 and TRBJ1-1; D is possibly TRBD1 (5 bases). The CDR3 extends over 14 amino acids. Germline loops: CDR1 MDHEN, CDR2 SYDVKM. V was trimmed by 7 bases and J by 0 bases, leaving 12 bases between them. CDR3 DNA sequence: TGTGCCAGCAATCGGGGGGGAATGAACACTGAAGCTTTCTTT. Amino acid sequence: CASNRGGMNTEAFF.

There are many counts of this clonotype. The rearrangement uses TRBV7-2 and TRBJ2-5; D is uncertain. Germline V gives CDR1 SGHTA, CDR2 FQGNSA. The CDR3 runs to 15 residues. Trimming removed 2 bases from V and 6 bases from J, with 16 bases in between. The CDR3 coding sequence is TGTGCCAGCAGCTTAAGGTCGGGTAACGGTCAGACCCAGTACTTC. Translated, it gives CASSLRSGNGQTQYF.

The table lists this clonotype with many counts. This chain joins TRBV24-1 and TRBJ2-2; TRBD2 might be the D (5 bases). Germline V gene data show CDR1 as KGHDR and CDR2 as SFDVKD. CDR3 size: 14 residues. V shed 7 bases and J shed 4 bases, with 12 bases lying between them. CDR3 coding DNA: TGTGCCACCAGGGGCGGACGGGGCACCGGGGAGCTGTTTTTT. Translating it yields CATRGGRGTGELFF.

This clonotype was counted many times. V and J are TRBV7-9 and TRBJ2-1; 14 bases are shared with TRBD2. The germline V gene encodes CDR1 SEHNR and CDR2 FQNEAQ (reference sequence). Trimming at V came to 5 bases and at J to 5 bases, leaving 5 bases not matched to a gene. The CDR3 runs to 16 residues. DNA for the CDR3: TGTGCCAGCAGCCCAGGGACTAGCGGGAGAAACAATGAGCAGTTCTTC. Its protein product is CASSPGTSGRNNEQFF.

This clonotype has at least ten counts. The rearrangement joins TRBV12-3 or TRBV12-4 to TRBJ2-2, with 9 bases lining up with TRBD2. This CDR3 contains 15 residues. J gave up 2 bases and V 3 bases, and 1 base lay outside the gene matches. CDR3 region: CASSLTSGNTGELFF. The CDR3 DNA follows: TGTGCCAGCAGTTTGACTAGCGGAAACACCGGGGAGCTGTTTTTT.